This T cell receptor (beta chain) comes out of a study of cytomegalovirus exposure and HLA in healthy donors. Overall study context: The roughly 110 validation repertoires used the same platform as the roughly 670 first-cohort repertoires, a later analysis reported. General observations from the study: Subsequent analysis revealed that first-cohort TCR clusters tended to co-occur in the 120 or so validation repertoires. A few of the chains that were CMV-associated were confirmed in vitro to be specific for CMV antigens.

The donors formed part of the 120-subject validation cohort, distinct from the approximately 670-subject first cohort. Comment on this clone: Its target is unknown. Additional DNA sequences in this sample encode the identical CDR3.

Produced via immunoSEQ multiplex PCR; TCRdb's table is partial and in-frame only. The table has 150,000 to 250,000 clones, 80% to 90% seen once. J gave up 8 bases and V 4 bases, and 3 bases lay outside the gene matches. The CDR3 has 13 residues. Per the germline V gene, CDR1 is SEHNR and CDR2 is FQNEAQ (reference sequence). This TCR derives from a woman in her twenties or thirties in good health and CMV-seronegative. The chain carries TRBV7-9 and TRBJ1-2, with 11 positions matching TRBD1. The sequencing sample was made of PBMCs. CDR3 sequence (DNA): TGTGCCAGCAGCTCCGGGACAGGGGGAGGCTACACCTTC. Its translation is CASSSGTGGGYTF.